This TCR beta chain appears in the sequencing data of a study of lymphopenia after photon versus proton radiotherapy. General observations from the study: Larger post-nadir TCR diversity loss correlated inversely with survival in deceased patients. Oligoclonal CD8+ Temra expansion after nadir drove photon patients' diversity drop. Authors raise, but do not show, better survival with proton therapy. Proton therapy kept repertoires fairly stable, unlike photons, which gained effector/memory cells.

Comment on this clone: The antigen is unknown.

Data came from immunoSEQ multiplex PCR; TCRdb stores just in-frame clones and leaves some out. The table has 8,000 or so clones, less than 90% seen once. Per the germline V gene, CDR1 is MDHEN and CDR2 is SYDVKM. The CDR3 length is 15 residues. The V and J ends lost 5 bases and 3 bases, in that order; junction bases with no gene match: 9. The TCR originated in a woman aged 65 to 85 with pancreatic cancer. The sample consisted of peripheral blood, taken from a patient treated with photon-based radiotherapy. The gene calls are TRBV28 and TRBJ2-7; 8 bases agree with TRBD1. The CDR3 spells CASSRRTGPDYEQYF. CDR3 coding DNA: TGTGCCAGCAGTCGACGGACAGGGCCGGACTACGAGCAGTACTTC.